Following are 15 T cell receptor beta chains from one sample sequenced in a study of radiotherapy plus CTLA-4 blockade in lung cancer. The assay was immunoSEQ multiplex PCR, and TCRdb's table has in-frame clones only and misses some. Counted here are 35,000 to 40,000 clones, 80% to 90% occurring once; the ten biggest clones make up 20% to 25%. The sample consisted of peripheral blood, taken from a patient treated with radiotherapy plus ipilimumab. Source of these receptors: a human donor with non-small cell lung cancer whose response to radiotherapy plus ipilimumab could not be evaluated.

This clone was counted between two and nine times. This CDR3 reads CASSQVLSRRGKNEQFF. DNA of the CDR3: TGCGCCAGCAGCCAAGTTTTGAGTAGACGGGGGAAAAATGAGCAGTTCTTC. This chain joins TRBV4-1 and TRBJ2-1, with a weak D call TRBD2 (6 bases). In germline, CDR1 is MGHRA, CDR2 YSYEKL. The length of the CDR3 is 17 residues. V shed 1 base and J shed 7 bases, with 20 bases lying between them.

The chain recombines TRBV7-6 with TRBJ1-2, with D perhaps TRBD1 (5 bases). The CDR3 has 14 residues. The germline V gene encodes CDR1 SGHVS and CDR2 FNYEAQ. The V end was cut by 5 bases, the J end by 4 bases, with 14 bases between. CDR3 in amino acids: CASSPAGGGYGYTF. The CDR3 bases are TGTGCCAGCAGCCCGGCGGGGGGAGGCTATGGCTACACCTTC.

The chain is built from TRBV19 and TRBJ2-5; D gene ambiguous. V lost 3 bases and J 1 base, leaving 6 bases between the germline ends. The germline gives CDR1 LNHDA, CDR2 SQIVND (reference sequence). The CDR3 has 13 amino acids. The CDR3 bases are TGTGCCAGTAGTATTCAGATCCAAGAGACCCAGTACTTC. Translation gives CASSIQIQETQYF.

This chain uses TRBV19 with TRBJ1-1; 10 bases align to TRBD1. This CDR3 comprises 17 residues. With 5 bases clipped from V and 0 bases from J, the junction kept 9 bases outside the gene matches. Germline loops: CDR1 LNHDA, CDR2 SQIVND (reference sequence). For the CDR3, the DNA is TGTGCCAGTAGTGAAACCGGGACAGGGGCAATGAACACTGAAGCTTTCTTT. Protein sequence: CASSETGTGAMNTEAFF.

V and J are TRBV10-1 and TRBJ2-5; 14 nucleotides line up with TRBD2. This CDR3 comprises 17 residues. Unmatched junction bases numbered 13, after V lost 11 bases and J lost 2 bases. Germline CDR1 and CDR2: WNHNN and SYGVQD (reference sequence). CDR3 nucleotides: TGCGCCGCTCGGGGACTAGCGGGAGTTGGGGGGCAAGAGACCCAGTACTTC. Protein sequence: CAARGLAGVGGQETQYF.

This sequence joins TRBV5-1 and TRBJ2-1; D may be TRBD2 (6 bases). CDR1 and CDR2 from the germline V gene are SGHRS and YFSETQ. V was shortened by 4 bases and J by 7 bases, with 12 bases between the two germline ends. This CDR3 region has 13 residues. CDR3 DNA sequence: TGCGCCAGCAGCCCGGGACTTACAAATGAGCAGTTCTTC. Protein: CASSPGLTNEQFF.

The V and J genes are TRBV29-1 and TRBJ2-7, with D perhaps matching TRBD2 (5 bases). This CDR3 region has 13 residues. V was cut by 5 bases and J by 6 bases, with 17 bases left in between. CDR1 SQVTM and CDR2 ANQGSEA come from the germline V gene. This CDR3 is CSVRPGYAPEQYF. The CDR3 DNA reads as TGCAGCGTTCGTCCGGGATACGCCCCCGAGCAGTACTTC.

This chain uses TRBV27 with TRBJ2-3; no clear D gene. Germline CDR1 MNHEY, CDR2 SMNVEV (reference sequence). Trimming took 3 bases from V and 4 from J, leaving 8 bases between them. The CDR3 consists of 13 residues. The DNA of the CDR3 is TGTGCCAGCAGTTTCTCCCCGGCAGATACGCAGTATTTT. Its protein is CASSFSPADTQYF.

V usage is TRBV19 and J usage is TRBJ2-3; D unclear. With 2 bases removed from V and 2 bases from J, the gap between germline ends came to 11 bases. The V gene's germline CDR1 is LNHDA and CDR2 SQIVND (reference sequence). This CDR3 has 15 residues. The CDR3 DNA reads TGTGCCAGTAGTATATCCTTCCTTCCCACAGATACGCAGTATTTT. It encodes CASSISFLPTDTQYF.

This clone has only a few counts. The V gene is TRBV5-6, the J gene TRBJ2-7; 8 bases agree with TRBD1. There are 16 residues in the CDR3. Germline V lookup: CDR1 SGHDT, CDR2 YYEEEE. With V trimmed by 3 bases and J by 1 base, 9 bases remained unmatched. Written as DNA, the CDR3 is TGTGCCAGCAGCTGGGGTAGGGGGACAGGTTCCTACGAGCAGTACTTC. This codes for CASSWGRGTGSYEQYF.

By its share, this clone is medium-sized. The genes are TRBV10-3 and TRBJ2-7, with 10 bases aligning to TRBD2. The V gene end was trimmed by 10 bases and the J gene end by 4 bases; junction bases not matched to a gene: 16. From germline, CDR1 is ENHRY and CDR2 SYGVKD. The CDR3 covers 16 residues. CDR3 in DNA: TGTGCCACCGACCTGAGCGGGAGGGCCAGTACTTACGAGCAGTACTTC. Its translation is CATDLSGRASTYEQYF.

The chain employs TRBV18 and TRBJ1-2, with TRBD1 matching over 7 bases. The CDR3 loop spans 15 amino acids. V was clipped by 4 bases and J by 2 bases; unmatched bases: 7. The germline V gene has CDR1 KGHSH and CDR2 LQKENI. The CDR3 protein is CASSREATGNYGYTF. In nucleotides, the CDR3 is TGTGCCAGCTCACGAGAGGCGACAGGGAACTATGGCTACACCTTC.

V is TRBV28 and J is TRBJ2-7, with a weak D call TRBD2 (5 bases). Trimming took off 8 bases at V and 0 bases at J, with 14 bases between the two ends. From germline, CDR1 is MDHEN and CDR2 SYDVKM. The CDR3 has 14 residues. CDR3: CASPGEGNSYEQYF. In nucleotides, the CDR3 is TGTGCCAGCCCAGGTGAGGGAAACTCCTACGAGCAGTACTTC.

There are a few counts of this clone. This chain joins TRBV6-1 and TRBJ2-7, with D unresolved. Trimming shortened V by 4 bases and J by 0 bases, and 7 bases separated the two germline ends. CDR1 is MNHNS, CDR2 SASEGT, per germline. The CDR3 spans 13 residues. The CDR3 DNA sequence: TGTGCCAGCAGTGTCTGGCCCTCCTACGAGCAGTACTTC. This translates into CASSVWPSYEQYF.

The chain has TRBV6-6 and TRBJ2-3; TRBD1 matches 8 bases. CDR3 length: 14 residues. V trimming: 0 bases; J trimming: 4 bases; junction bases outside the gene matches: 0. Germline V CDR1 and CDR2: MNHNY, SVGAGI (reference sequence). CDR3 residues: CASSYSQGADTQYF. The CDR3 DNA reads TGTGCCAGCAGTTACTCACAGGGGGCAGATACGCAGTATTTT.